The present TCR beta chain was sequenced within a study of long-term antiretroviral therapy in people with HIV (dated 2022 in TCRdb). With respect to the entire study: Collection of the earliest samples took place about a decade ahead of the 2015 WHO recommendation for immediate ART, at a time when ART was typically delayed until CD4 counts fell. Test extractions of a monoclonal T-cell line alongside under 35 polyclonal samples showed no cross-contamination during QIAcube processing. Whether ART initiation and durable HIV suppression were associated with changes in peripheral blood TRB repertoire composition and diversity was tested in a retrospective serial study. About 35% of the 30 participants with HIV were female. A total of roughly 200 cryopreserved PBMC samples came from roughly 30 adults with confirmed HIV infection and were collected serially over a mean of roughly six years (range 1-12). General study outcomes and caveats: Expanded TRB clones identified before ART initiation dominated the repertoire at all time points, although this dominance fluctuated and declined in many PLHIV after ART. The samples span the years 2004 to 2017, and the ART regimens used at that time may not be as effective as current regimens. Inferences about post-ART repertoire changes are limited because no data were available on ART adherence, viral resistance or therapy changes. Limited PBMC availability meant only the TCR beta chain was sequenced, without alpha chain pairing. Compared with controls, HIV repertoires had narrower CDR3 length ranges, and the network structure pointed to an antigen-experienced repertoire that shifted only slightly toward naive after ART. Because pre-ART samples had limited cell numbers, unsorted PBMC were profiled rather than sorted CD4+ and CD8+ T cells. Starting ART was linked to a significant rise in TRB diversity, yet even after long-term ART the diversity remained significantly lower than in transplant donor controls.

The germline V gene (reference sequence) yields MNHNY for CDR1 and SVGAGI for CDR2. For this chain, trimming is 11 bases at the V end and 4 bases at the J end, and the number of junction bases without a gene match is 12. The CDR3 starts with the cysteine, ends with the phenylalanine, and has 15 residues. Of all the DNA, just the CDR3 is kept, 45 bases in frame from base 1. Regarding this clone: There is no known antigen for this receptor. No base quality values were provided; no much bigger clone lies one nucleotide off.

Sequencing of the TRB variable region was done with the immunoSEQ hsTCRB v3.0 assay at survey level resolution. The targeted TRB sequencing depth was about 40,000-55,000 T-cell genomes per sample. TRB libraries were pooled and sequenced on an Illumina MiSeq using a v3 150-cycle kit. In the source study's methods: Analysis of repertoires was carried out in R inside a reproducible Nextflow workflow spanning QC, data transformation and analysis. LymphoSeq2, an R package for AIRR-Seq data exploration, was used to implement custom analyses. A few samples yielding fewer than 5000 total TRB sequences were excluded, leaving approximately 190 analyzed HIV repertoires. Among the 170 to 200 retained HIV repertoires, around 60 were collected before ART initiation and around 130 were collected after ART initiation. Each repertoire was downsampled to 5000 TRB nucleotide sequences, and summary statistics were averaged across 100 downsampling iterations. Only TRB sequences with CDR3 regions of at least seven amino acids were retained for analysis. Diversity was assessed using a clonality score derived from Shannon entropy and using the Gini coefficient. Repertoire networks linked the top 5000 CDR3 amino acid sequences whenever two sequences differed by an edit distance of one. For TRB CDR3 amino acid sequences, GLIPH2 was used to predict antigen specificity groups and MHC restriction. Known CMV, EBV, HIV or tissue antigen associations were flagged by matching CDR3 amino acid sequences against VDJdb and McPAS-TCR. Pre-ART, post-ART and control groups were compared with Wilcoxon signed-rank tests and Holm-Bonferroni correction. The source is immuneACCESS, and TCRdb retained only in-frame sequences with V and J called. Part of the clones is not carried over; for the studies checked, unresolved V genes explain less than half of this, and the remainder is unexplained. That table supplies the V and J calls and clone size; D and trimming were determined from the DNA. In all, the sample holds around 20,000 clones, and roughly 80% of those were seen once. The ten largest clonotypes hold less than 15% of the sample.

Participants were included only if at least one PBMC sample before ART initiation and at least two post-ART samples were available. Treatment was received in the United States of America by all participants with HIV. Before DNA extraction, cryopreserved samples containing about 0.95-10 million PBMC were thawed and washed. At the time of the earliest PBMC sample for each participant with HIV, ages ranged from roughly 20 to 60 years. PBMC samples were contributed by each participant from 1-4 timepoints before ART initiation and 2-8 timepoints after ART initiation, with a median of 7 samples. Serial HIV viral load, CD4+ T-cell count, ART history and demographic data were obtained for every participant. Genomic DNA was extracted from unsorted PBMC with a Qiagen kit on a QIAcube, processed in batches of 12 samples.

The rearranged chain carries TRBV6-6 and TRBJ2-2; 8 central bases correspond to TRBD1. The material was unsorted PBMCs, obtained 2.9 years after starting antiretroviral therapy. This clonotype was sampled from a woman younger than 45 with HIV. The CDR3: CAGKSSGGTTGELFF. The nucleotide sequence is TGTGCCGGAAAGTCTTCAGGGGGCACCACCGGGGAGCTGTTTTTT.